Listed below are T cell receptor beta chains from one sample, sequenced in a study of T cell changes during pregnancy in multiple sclerosis. The repertoire was sequenced with immunoSEQ multiplex PCR; TCRdb's copy has only in-frame clones and lacks some. The sample holds fewer than 40,000 clones, under 95% seen once. This material consisted of CD4+ T cells from peripheral blood mononuclear cells, taken in the third trimester of pregnancy. The receptors originated from a female donor with multiple sclerosis, enrolled in a pregnancy study. The CDR3 runs from the conserved cysteine through the conserved F or W. A D gene is named only where the DNA matches it firmly. For some rows the clone size is stated as once, few or many, or as a class when expanded; others skip it.

V	J	D	size	CDR3	DNA
TRBV18	TRBJ2-4	.	.	CASSPPSTGAKNIQYF	TGTGCCAGCTCACCACCGTCTACAGGAGCCAAAAACATTCAGTACTTC
TRBV19	TRBJ2-1	TRBD2	.	CASSIGGGDYNNEQFF	TGTGCCAGTAGTATAGGGGGCGGGGACTATAACAATGAGCAGTTCTTC
TRBV5-1	TRBJ1-2	TRBD1	.	CASSLGTGGPYGYTF	TGCGCCAGCAGCCTGGGGACAGGGGGCCCCTACGGCTACACCTTC
TRBV29-1	TRBJ2-3	TRBD2	.	CSVEWASGIRRTDTQYF	TGCAGCGTTGAATGGGCTAGCGGGATTAGGAGGACAGATACGCAGTATTTT
TRBV6-4	TRBJ1-1	.	.	CASSEEEGTEAFF	TGTGCCAGCAGTGAAGAAGAGGGCACTGAAGCTTTCTTT
TRBV11-3	TRBJ2-1	.	.	CASSSTGEQFF	TGTGCCAGCAGCTCCACGGGGGAGCAGTTCTTC
TRBV29-1	TRBJ2-7	.	.	CSVAAETRTYEQYF	TGCAGCGTCGCCGCCGAGACTAGAACCTACGAGCAGTACTTC
TRBV6-5	TRBJ1-2	.	.	CASSSYRANGYTF	TGTGCCAGCAGCTCCTACAGGGCGAATGGCTACACCTTC
TRBV19	TRBJ2-1	.	.	CASSALIHEQFF	TGTGCCAGTAGTGCTCTAATACATGAGCAGTTCTTC
TRBV10-3	TRBJ2-2	TRBD2	.	CAISEGTSGSRNTGELFF	TGTGCCATCAGTGAGGGGACTAGCGGGAGTCGTAACACCGGGGAGCTGTTTTTT
TRBV19	TRBJ2-2	.	.	CASSATRNTGELFF	TGTGCCAGTAGTGCTACTCGTAACACCGGGGAGCTGTTTTTT
TRBV5-6	TRBJ1-2	TRBD1	.	CASGTDRGRNGYGYTF	TGTGCCAGCGGTACAGACAGGGGTCGAAATGGCTATGGCTACACCTTC
TRBV5-4	TRBJ2-5	TRBD1	.	CASSVGTGDQETQYF	TGTGCCAGCAGCGTCGGGACAGGCGACCAAGAGACCCAGTACTTC
TRBV30	TRBJ2-1	.	.	CAWREGSYNEQFF	TGTGCCTGGAGGGAGGGCTCCTACAATGAGCAGTTCTTC
TRBV19	TRBJ2-3	.	.	CASSMGQGTDTQYF	TGTGCCAGTAGTATGGGACAAGGCACAGATACGCAGTATTTT
TRBV21-1	TRBJ1-1	.	.	CASRPYFAGEKMNTEAFF	TGTGCCAGCAGACCCTATTTCGCGGGGGAAAAAATGAACACTGAAGCTTTCTTT
TRBV30	TRBJ2-2	TRBD2	once	CAWKVVSGRSNTGELFF	TGTGCCTGGAAGGTGGTGAGCGGGAGATCGAACACCGGGGAGCTGTTTTTT
TRBV28	TRBJ2-1	.	.	CASSLGTDSYNEQFF	TGTGCCAGCAGTTTGGGCACTGACTCCTACAATGAGCAGTTCTTC
TRBV29-1	TRBJ2-7	.	.	CSVKANRESYEQYF	TGCAGCGTTAAGGCTAACAGGGAGTCCTACGAGCAGTACTTC
TRBV19	TRBJ1-4	.	.	CASRPRGGANEKLFF	TGTGCCAGTAGGCCGAGGGGGGGGGCGAATGAAAAACTGTTTTTT
TRBV5-1	TRBJ1-1	TRBD1	once	CASSWTGTGDEAFF	TGCGCCAGCAGCTGGACCGGGACAGGGGATGAAGCTTTCTTT
TRBV7-8	TRBJ2-7	TRBD2	.	CASSLARLAQTYEQYF	TGTGCCAGCAGCTTAGCGAGACTAGCTCAAACCTACGAGCAGTACTTC
TRBV18	TRBJ1-1	.	.	CASSPRGQNTEAFF	TGTGCCAGCTCCCCTCGAGGACAGAACACTGAAGCTTTCTTT
TRBV18	TRBJ2-5	.	.	CASSPSRGIETQYF	TGTGCCAGCTCCCCATCAAGGGGAATTGAGACCCAGTACTTC
TRBV5-5	TRBJ1-1	.	.	CASSLQAMNTEAFF	TGTGCCAGCAGCTTACAGGCCATGAACACTGAAGCTTTCTTT
TRBV4-1	TRBJ2-1	TRBD2	.	CASSQAGLAGNEQFF	TGCGCCAGCAGCCAAGCCGGACTAGCGGGAAACGAGCAGTTCTTC
TRBV10-3	TRBJ2-1	.	.	CAISGGQAGVVYEQFF	TGTGCCATCAGTGGGGGGCAGGCGGGAGTCGTCTATGAGCAGTTCTTC
TRBV11-1	TRBJ2-1	TRBD2	.	CASSLHREGTEQFF	TGTGCCAGCAGCTTACACCGGGAGGGAACTGAGCAGTTCTTC
TRBV4-2	TRBJ2-1	TRBD2	few	CASSQPGLPGNEQFF	TGTGCCAGCAGCCAACCGGGACTACCAGGAAATGAGCAGTTCTTC
TRBV28	TRBJ2-7	.	.	CASSPQGRAYEQYF	TGTGCCAGCAGCCCCCAGGGGAGAGCTTACGAGCAGTACTTC
TRBV2	TRBJ1-1	.	.	CASSEGGRGSTEAFF	TGTGCCAGCAGTGAAGGGGGCAGGGGTAGCACTGAAGCTTTCTTT
TRBV13	TRBJ2-1	.	.	CASSLGTVRANEQFF	TGTGCCAGCAGCTTAGGGACAGTTCGTGCCAATGAGCAGTTCTTC
TRBV9	TRBJ2-7	TRBD2	.	CASSVEASGLTYEQYF	TGTGCCAGCAGCGTAGAGGCTAGCGGGCTAACCTACGAGCAGTACTTC
TRBV6-1	TRBJ1-6	.	.	CASTRGDSPLHF	TGTGCCAGCACCCGCGGTGATTCACCCCTCCACTTT
TRBV6-6	TRBJ1-2	TRBD1	.	CASSGGDRSGYGYTF	TGTGCCAGCAGCGGAGGGGACAGGTCCGGCTATGGCTACACCTTC
TRBV25-1	TRBJ1-1	.	.	CASSGGGGTEAFF	TGTGCCAGCAGTGGTGGGGGGGGCACTGAAGCTTTCTTT
TRBV5-4	TRBJ2-7	.	.	CASSLSGVSGEQYF	TGTGCCAGCAGCTTATCAGGGGTATCGGGGGAGCAGTACTTC
TRBV5-1	TRBJ1-4	.	.	CASLAPPRATNEKLFF	TGCGCCAGCTTAGCCCCGCCCAGGGCTACTAATGAAAAACTGTTTTTT
TRBV18	TRBJ2-3	.	.	CASSLYRDGTDTQYF	TGTGCCAGCTCCCTTTACAGGGACGGCACAGATACGCAGTATTTT
TRBV5-4	TRBJ2-3	.	.	CASSLGGGRTDTQYF	TGTGCCAGCAGCTTGGGGGGGGGCCGGACAGATACGCAGTATTTT
TRBV30	TRBJ2-7	.	.	CAWSAGGLEQYF	TGTGCCTGGAGTGCTGGGGGCCTCGAGCAGTACTTC
TRBV27	TRBJ1-1	TRBD1	.	CASRDRVGTEAFF	TGTGCCAGCAGGGACAGGGTGGGCACTGAAGCTTTCTTT
TRBV2	TRBJ2-7	.	.	CASSEGGGNYEQYF	TGTGCCAGCAGTGAAGGGGGCGGAAACTACGAGCAGTACTTC
TRBV5-1	TRBJ1-4	TRBD1	.	CASLPLDRGGEKLFF	TGCGCCAGCCTTCCTCTCGACAGGGGAGGAGAAAAACTGTTTTTT
TRBV18	TRBJ2-3	.	.	CASSPPGGHSQYF	TGTGCCAGCTCACCACCAGGGGGACATTCGCAGTATTTT
TRBV11-3	TRBJ2-1	TRBD1	.	CASSLRDRDGEQFF	TGTGCCAGCAGCTTAAGGGACAGGGATGGGGAGCAGTTCTTC
TRBV18	TRBJ1-4	.	once	CASSSDRATNEKLFF	TGTGCCAGCTCATCTGACCGAGCGACTAATGAAAAACTGTTTTTT
TRBV4-1	TRBJ2-7	.	few	CASSQAAAGSYEQYF	TGCGCCAGCAGCCAAGCTGCGGCGGGTTCCTACGAGCAGTACTTC
TRBV5-1	TRBJ2-7	.	.	CASKDSSYEQYF	TGCGCCAGCAAGGACAGCTCCTACGAGCAGTACTTC
TRBV30	TRBJ1-5	.	.	CAWSWGGGSNQPQHF	TGTGCCTGGAGTTGGGGGGGTGGGAGCAATCAGCCCCAGCATTTT
TRBV9	TRBJ1-2	TRBD1	.	CASSVQGDYGYTF	TGTGCCAGCAGCGTCCAGGGGGACTATGGCTACACCTTC
TRBV29-1	TRBJ1-3	TRBD1	.	CSVEDRDRGGNTIYF	TGCAGCGTTGAAGACCGGGACAGGGGTGGAAACACCATATATTTT